One sample yielded the 7 T cell receptor beta chains listed below, sequenced in a study of untreated major depressive disorder. Study-wide points: CD4+ T cells from depressed patients used TRBV05-01 (Vbeta 5.1) more often than controls.

Profiling relied on immunoSEQ multiplex PCR, and the TCRdb table lists in-frame clones only, not all of them. The data show under 25,000 clones, around 90% seen once. No antigen has been identified for these receptors. The sample consisted of CD4+ T cells from PBMCs. These receptor sequences come from a woman aged 40 to 50 with major depressive disorder.

The chain employs TRBV9 and TRBJ1-3; D unresolved. The CDR3 spans 16 residues. V was shortened by 3 bases and J by 7 bases, with 20 bases between the two germline ends. Germline values: CDR1 SGDLS, CDR2 YYNGEE. The CDR3 nucleotides are TGTGCCAGCAGCGGATCCGGGAGCCTTAAGGGCAACACCATATATTTT. As protein: CASSGSGSLKGNTIYF.

V usage is TRBV6-6 and J usage is TRBJ1-4, with D perhaps TRBD1 (5 bases). Trimming removed 1 base from V and 8 bases from J, with 14 bases in between. CDR1 MNHNY and CDR2 SVGAGI come from the germline V gene (reference sequence). The length of the CDR3 is 15 residues. In nucleotides, the CDR3 is TGTGCCAGCAGTTACTTAGGCAGGGTAGAGGAAAAACTGTTTTTT. It is translated as CASSYLGRVEEKLFF.

V usage is TRBV6-1 and J usage is TRBJ1-2; TRBD1 matches at 7 bases. Germline lookup yields CDR1 MNHNS and CDR2 SASEGT. Trimming cost V 6 bases and J 8 bases; bases outside gene matches: 12. The CDR3 length is 14 residues. CDR3 protein: CASSPKGTVRGYTF. CDR3 bases: TGTGCCAGCAGCCCCAAGGGGACAGTGCGAGGCTACACCTTC.

The rearrangement links TRBV7-9 to TRBJ2-7; D is unclear. V was pared by 7 bases and J by 2 bases, with 6 bases between. From germline, CDR1 is SEHNR and CDR2 FQNEAQ (reference sequence). The CDR3 is made up of 11 amino acids. In DNA, the CDR3 is TGTGCCAGCACCAATACCTACGAGCAGTACTTC. Its translation is CASTNTYEQYF.

The chain employs TRBV2 and TRBJ2-3; TRBD2 matches at 8 bases. J lost 2 bases, V lost 4 bases, and 8 bases had no gene match. Germline CDR1 SNHLY, CDR2 FYNNEI. The CDR3 has 16 amino acids. The CDR3 coding sequence is TGTGCCAGCAGTGTCGGGGGGGGATACTTCACAGATACGCAGTATTTT. It specifies CASSVGGGYFTDTQYF.

The chain links TRBV7-8 to TRBJ1-2; TRBD1 is a possible D gene (6 bases). The CDR3 loop spans 17 amino acids. CDR1 SGHVS and CDR2 FQNEAQ come from the germline V gene. V shed 4 bases and J shed 3 bases, with 21 bases lying between them. The chain's CDR3 is CASSSRYSYRDDYGYTF. The CDR3 DNA reads as TGTGCCAGCAGCTCAAGATACTCTTACAGGGATGACTATGGCTACACCTTC.

This sequence joins TRBV10-2 and TRBJ1-3, with D possibly TRBD1 on 5 matching bases. CDR1 is WSHSY, CDR2 SAAADI, per germline. Trimming removed 4 bases from V and 3 bases from J, with 16 bases in between. This CDR3 comprises 16 residues. CDR3: CASSANSGTGGNTIYF. DNA for the CDR3: TGCGCCAGCAGTGCGAACTCCGGGACCGGTGGAAACACCATATATTTT.